The next 3 T cell receptor delta chains were all read from a single sample in a study of gamma-delta chains in newborns, infants, children. TCRdb reprocessed the reads using CATT. The sample has about 9,200 delta-chain clones, around 21% seen once. The sequenced sample was blood. Receptors were obtained from a child who was a newborn, infant or young child, either healthy, febrile or measles-vaccinated (not recorded which).

A word on this clone: The junction departs from germline at one end; a sequencing error may be responsible. The chain has TRDV1 and TRDJ1; 8 bases line up with TRDD3. The CDR3 runs 22 residues. Germline V gene data show CDR1 as TSWWSYY and CDR2 as QGS. The CDR3 region has the DNA TGTGCTCTTGGGGACTTTAACCCCATCCTGAAGTGGGGGATCCGGTCGACCGATAGACTCATCTTT. Amino acids: CALGDFNPILKWGIRSTDRLIF.

The chain links TRDV2 to TRDJ1; 10 positions match TRDD3. Losses at the gene ends were 1 base for V and 1 base for J; bases not matched to a gene: 20. The germline V gene encodes CDR1 GEAIGNYY and CDR2 EKD. CDR3 length: 21 residues. In DNA form, the CDR3 reads TGTGCCTGTGACACTTATTACAGTACTGGGGGATTGAGGAGTAGCACCGATAAACTCATCTTT. This translates into CACDTYYSTGGLRSSTDKLIF.

This clone was found a few times. Just one base apart from a much larger clone, this may be a read error. The chain carries TRDV2 and TRDJ1; the match to TRDD3 covers 8 bases. In germline, CDR1 is GEAIGNYY, CDR2 EKD. This CDR3 is 16 amino acids long. V was clipped by 0 bases and J by 9 bases; unmatched bases: 14. CDR3 amino acids: CACDTVGILNSEELIF. For the CDR3, the DNA is TGTGCCTGTGACACCGTGGGGATACTCAATTCGGAGGAACTCATCTTT.